This T cell receptor beta chain appears in the sequencing data of a study of blood T cells in healthy people across ages. Whole-study results and caveats: Unsorted PBMCs ruled out conclusive naive versus antigen-experienced comparison. Both higher diversity and more naive CD4+ cells marked long-lived donors when set against aged donors. Older age coincided with a roughly linear decline in TCR beta diversity per million T cells.

A J-beta primer mix and a sample-barcoded 5' primer were used in a second PCR of roughly 7 to 12 cycles. With 12 random nucleotides, a template-switch adaptor tagged each individual cDNA molecule. TCRdb re-called the 5' RACE reads with MiXCR, one entry per CDR3 protein. The data hold roughly 1,500,000 distinct CDR3 sequences, with about 35% observed a single time. This clonotype has more than one count but fewer than ten. Its antigen is as yet unknown. This CDR3 has 15 residues. Germline V gene data show CDR1 as MNHEY and CDR2 as SVGEGT. V was shortened by 6 bases and J by 1 base, with 16 bases between the two germline ends.

Source material: blood. The clonotype was recovered from a woman between 25 and 40 years old in good health. The chain joins TRBV6-2 or TRBV6-3 to TRBJ2-7; D is ambiguous. The CDR3 loop is CASRQGQVKSYEQYF. The DNA for the CDR3 is TGTGCCAGCAGGCAAGGGCAGGTTAAGTCCTACGAGCAGTACTTC.